The T cell receptor (beta chain) under discussion was sequenced for a study of cytomegalovirus exposure and HLA in healthy donors. The method was immunoSEQ multiplex PCR; TCRdb's version includes in-frame clones alone and lacks a portion of them. The profile shows 250,000 to 400,000 clones, roughly 87% of them singletons. The V end was cut by 0 bases, the J end by 2 bases, with 8 bases between. This CDR3 comprises 14 residues. The germline V gene encodes CDR1 GTSNPN and CDR2 SVGIG (reference sequence). The sequence was collected from a man aged 25 to 45 in good health and CMV-seronegative. The chain links TRBV30 to TRBJ1-3; the D gene is possibly TRBD1 (6 bases). Sequenced: PBMCs. The CDR3 nucleotides are TGTGCCTGGAGTGTAGGGGGAGCTGGAAACACCATATATTTT. It is translated as CAWSVGGAGNTIYF.